The T cell receptor (beta chain) described here comes from a study of blood T cell repertoires in COVID-19. In the study's own analysis: Estimated nucleated cell counts came from reference gene primer amplification. Only in-frame clones appear in the TCRdb table, and some are missing; sequencing was by immunoSEQ multiplex PCR. For V, J and clone size, that table is used; D and trimming come from the DNA. This table has about 300,000 clones, about nine tenths appearing once. This clone was seen only once. The Seattle site enrolled patients during active infection and followed them longitudinally. The CDR3 has 14 amino acids. Per the germline V gene, CDR1 is SSHAT and CDR2 is FNYEAQ (reference sequence).

The TCR originated in a woman aged 30 to 39 with COVID-19, enrolled during active disease. The sample taken for sequencing was peripheral blood. V gene TRBV7-7 combines with J gene TRBJ2-3; a weak D match, TRBD2 (6 bases). CDR3 in amino acids: CASAVGGSTDTQYF. For the CDR3, the DNA is TGTGCTAGCGCCGTGGGGGGAAGCACAGATACGCAGTATTTT.